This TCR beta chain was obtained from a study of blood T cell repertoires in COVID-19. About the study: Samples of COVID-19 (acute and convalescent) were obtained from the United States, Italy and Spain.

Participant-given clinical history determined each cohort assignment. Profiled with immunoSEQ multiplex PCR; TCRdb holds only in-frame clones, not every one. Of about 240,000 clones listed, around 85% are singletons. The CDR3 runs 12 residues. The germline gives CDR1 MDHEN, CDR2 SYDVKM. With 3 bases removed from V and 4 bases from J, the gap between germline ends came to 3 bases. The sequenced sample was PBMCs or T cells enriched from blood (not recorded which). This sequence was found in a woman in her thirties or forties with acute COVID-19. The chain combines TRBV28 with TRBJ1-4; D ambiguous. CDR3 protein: CASSFHNEKLFF. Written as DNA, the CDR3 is TGTGCCAGCAGTTTCCATAATGAAAAACTGTTTTTT. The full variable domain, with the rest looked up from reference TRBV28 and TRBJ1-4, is DVKVTQSSRYLVKRTGEKVFLECVQDMDHENMFWYRQDPGLGLRLIYFSYDVKMKEKGDIPEGYSVSREKKERFSLILESASTNQTSMYLCASSFHNEKLFFGSGTQLSVL.